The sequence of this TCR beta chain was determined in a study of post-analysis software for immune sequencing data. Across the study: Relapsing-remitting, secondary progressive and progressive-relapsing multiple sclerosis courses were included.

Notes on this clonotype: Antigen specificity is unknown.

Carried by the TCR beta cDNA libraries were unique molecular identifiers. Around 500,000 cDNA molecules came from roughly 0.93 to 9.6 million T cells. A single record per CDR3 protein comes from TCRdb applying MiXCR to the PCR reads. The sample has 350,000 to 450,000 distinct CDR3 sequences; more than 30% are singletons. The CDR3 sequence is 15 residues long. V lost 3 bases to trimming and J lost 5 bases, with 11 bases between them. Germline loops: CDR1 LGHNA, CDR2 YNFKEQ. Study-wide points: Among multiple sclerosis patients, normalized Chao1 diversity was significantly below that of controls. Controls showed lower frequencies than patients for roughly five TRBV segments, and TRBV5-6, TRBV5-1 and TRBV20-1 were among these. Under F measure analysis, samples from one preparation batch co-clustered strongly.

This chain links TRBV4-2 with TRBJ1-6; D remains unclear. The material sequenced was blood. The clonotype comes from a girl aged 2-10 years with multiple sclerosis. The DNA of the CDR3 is TGTGCCAGCAGCCACAGTGTGGCAAATAATTCACCCCTCCACTTT. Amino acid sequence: CASSHSVANNSPLHF.